These T cell receptor beta chains were read from a single sample in a study of blood T cell repertoires in COVID-19. TCRdb keeps only in-frame clones here, not all; method: immunoSEQ multiplex PCR. Here the sample spans fewer than 300,000 clones, around 81% being singletons. The sequencing input was peripheral blood. The receptors here all came from a person aged 65 to 79 with COVID-19, enrolled during active disease. CDR3s include the opening cysteine and the closing phenylalanine or tryptophan.

TRBJ1-4 | TRBV28 | CASSTGIITNEKLFF
TRBJ2-5 | TRBV2 | CASSGAGRGETQYF
TRBJ1-4 | TRBV6-2/TRBV6-3 | CASSSTNEKLFF
TRBJ1-1 | TRBV19 | CASSINLGITEAFF
TRBJ1-2 | TRBV6-5 | CASRFGQGDYGYTF
TRBJ1-3 | TRBV9 | CASSDGGAGNTIYF
TRBJ2-7 | TRBV20-1 | CSASPGGSYEQYF
TRBJ2-5 | TRBV5-5 | CASSPRTGGRETQYF
TRBJ2-6 | TRBV7-3 | CASSSPSLKQDLTLGGANVLTF
TRBJ2-1 | TRBV2 | CASSTTSGGNEQFF
TRBJ2-1 | TRBV7-3 | CASSTSHSAGNEQFF
TRBJ1-5 | TRBV2 | CASRGQGNQPQHF
TRBJ2-7 | TRBV27 | CASSYGGNREQYF
TRBJ2-1 | TRBV29-1 | CSGSGTGVDNEQFF
TRBJ2-4 | TRBV12-2 | CASRLRQGTQESPPLAKNIQYF
TRBJ1-2 | TRBV12-3/TRBV12-4 | CASTATNYGYTF
TRBJ2-2 | TRBV5-4 | CASSYPGGDTGELFF
TRBJ1-3 | TRBV27 | CASSFQGSGNTIYF
TRBJ2-7 | TRBV4-1 | CASRRLAGGLSSYEQYF
TRBJ1-2 | TRBV28 | CASSFVLRHGYTF
TRBJ2-1 | TRBV6-2/TRBV6-3 | CASSYTGTSVYNEQFF
TRBJ1-2 | TRBV28 | CASSLFTNSPGHKTTNYGYTF
TRBJ2-3 | TRBV7-9 | CASSSRRVGVTDTQYF
TRBJ2-1 | TRBV3-1/TRBV3-2 | CASSRRSSYNEQFF
TRBJ1-5 | TRBV7-8 | CASKPNRAGNQPQHF
TRBJ1-2 | TRBV5-5 | CASSLVGTGSQPGYTF
TRBJ2-3 | TRBV11-3 | CASSLVGTSGGLDTQYF
TRBJ1-1 | TRBV29-1 | CSGWTGRDEAFF
TRBJ1-6 | TRBV28 | CASSSGGPLNSPLHF
TRBJ2-7 | TRBV3-1/TRBV3-2 | CASSQATGEHEQYF
TRBJ1-6 | TRBV2 | CASNQGASSPLHF
TRBJ2-3 | TRBV6-1 | CASSEVGAVDTQYF
TRBJ2-5 | TRBV11-3 | CASSAGQQETQYF
TRBJ2-5 | TRBV7-2 | CASSFTGAETQYF
TRBJ1-2 | TRBV5-4 | CASSLALVGTAGGYTF
TRBJ1-2 | TRBV28 | CASSLSGEAGYTF
TRBJ1-4 | TRBV7-9 | CASSLPTGKGKLFF
TRBJ2-3 | TRBV2 | CASRRTDTQYF
TRBJ2-3 | TRBV19 | CASRSGGGTDTQYF
TRBJ1-1 | TRBV3-1/TRBV3-2 | CASSQEIGSMNTEAFF
TRBJ2-1 | TRBV4-3 | CASSQELAGGPYNEQFF